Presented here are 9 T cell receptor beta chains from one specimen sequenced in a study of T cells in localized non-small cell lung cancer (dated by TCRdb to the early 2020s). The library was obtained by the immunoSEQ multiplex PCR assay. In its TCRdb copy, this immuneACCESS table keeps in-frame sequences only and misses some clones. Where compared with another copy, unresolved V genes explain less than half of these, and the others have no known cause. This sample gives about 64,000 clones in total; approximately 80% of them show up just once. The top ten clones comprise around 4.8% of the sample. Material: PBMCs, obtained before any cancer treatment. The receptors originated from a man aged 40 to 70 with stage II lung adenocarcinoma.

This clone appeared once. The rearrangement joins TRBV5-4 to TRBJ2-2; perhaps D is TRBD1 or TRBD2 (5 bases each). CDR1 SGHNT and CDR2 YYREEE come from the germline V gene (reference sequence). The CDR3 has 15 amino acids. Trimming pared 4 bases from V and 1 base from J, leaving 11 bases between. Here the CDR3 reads CASSPPGQNTGELFF. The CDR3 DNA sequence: TGTGCCAGCAGCCCACCGGGGCAGAACACCGGGGAGCTGTTTTTT. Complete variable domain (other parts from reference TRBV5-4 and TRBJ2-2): ETGVTQSPTHLIKTRGQQVTLRCSSQSGHNTVSWYQQALGQGPQFIFQYYREEENGRGNFPPRFSGLQFPNYSSELNVNALELDDSALYLCASSPPGQNTGELFFGEGSRLTVL.

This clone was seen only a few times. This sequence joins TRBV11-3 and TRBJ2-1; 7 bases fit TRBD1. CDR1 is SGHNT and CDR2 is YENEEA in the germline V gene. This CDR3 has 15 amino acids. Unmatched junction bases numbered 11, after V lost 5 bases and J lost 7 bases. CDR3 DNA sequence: TGTGCCAGCAGCGCGATGACAGGGTCCTTTAATGAGCAGTTCTTC. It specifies CASSAMTGSFNEQFF.

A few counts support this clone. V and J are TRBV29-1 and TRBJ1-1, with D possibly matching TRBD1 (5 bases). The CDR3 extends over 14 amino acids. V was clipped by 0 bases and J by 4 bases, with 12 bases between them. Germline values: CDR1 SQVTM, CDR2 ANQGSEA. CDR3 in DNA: TGCAGCGTTGAAGAGGGAGGGGTTGGCACTGAAGCTTTCTTT. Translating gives CSVEEGGVGTEAFF.

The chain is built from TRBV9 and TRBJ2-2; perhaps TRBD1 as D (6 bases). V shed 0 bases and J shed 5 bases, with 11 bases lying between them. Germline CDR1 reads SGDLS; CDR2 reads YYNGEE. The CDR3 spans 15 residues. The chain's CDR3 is CASSVAGRGTGELFF. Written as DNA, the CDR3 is TGTGCCAGCAGCGTAGCTGGCAGGGGAACCGGGGAGCTGTTTTTT. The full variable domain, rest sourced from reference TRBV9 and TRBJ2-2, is DSGVTQTPKHLITATGQRVTLRCSPRSGDLSVYWYQQSLDQGLQFLIQYYNGEERAKGNILERFSAQQFPDLHSELNLSSLELGDSALYFCASSVAGRGTGELFFGEGSRLTVL.

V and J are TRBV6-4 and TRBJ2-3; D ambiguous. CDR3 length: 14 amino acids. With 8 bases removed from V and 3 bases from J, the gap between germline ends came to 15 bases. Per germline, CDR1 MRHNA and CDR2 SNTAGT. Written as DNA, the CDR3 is TGTGCCAGCGGCGAAACGTTCTTTACAGATACGCAGTATTTT. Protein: CASGETFFTDTQYF.

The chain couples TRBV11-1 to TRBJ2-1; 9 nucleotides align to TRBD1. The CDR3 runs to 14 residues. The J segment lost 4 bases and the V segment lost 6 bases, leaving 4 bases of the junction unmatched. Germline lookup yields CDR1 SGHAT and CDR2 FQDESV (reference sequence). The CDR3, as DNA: TGTGCCAGCAGATGGGGACAGGGTTACAATGAGCAGTTCTTC. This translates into CASRWGQGYNEQFF.

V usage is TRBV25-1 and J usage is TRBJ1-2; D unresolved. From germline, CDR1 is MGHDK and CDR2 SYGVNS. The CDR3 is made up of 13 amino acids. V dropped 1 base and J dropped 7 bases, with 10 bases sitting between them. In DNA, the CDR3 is TGTGCCAGCAGTGAATTTGAAAACGGTGGCTACACCTTC. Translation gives CASSEFENGGYTF.

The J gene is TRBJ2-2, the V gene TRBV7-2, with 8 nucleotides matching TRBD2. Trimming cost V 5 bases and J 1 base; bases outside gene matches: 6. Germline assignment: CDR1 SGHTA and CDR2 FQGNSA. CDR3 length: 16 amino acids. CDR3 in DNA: TGTGCCAGCAGCCGACGGGAGGGGCAGAACACCGGGGAGCTGTTTTTT. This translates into CASSRREGQNTGELFF. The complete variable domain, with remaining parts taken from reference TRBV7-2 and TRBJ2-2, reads GAGVSQSPSNKVTEKGKDVELRCDPISGHTALYWYRQSLGQGLEFLIYFQGNSAPDKSGLPSDRFSAERTGGSVSTLTIQRTQQEDSAVYLCASSRREGQNTGELFFGEGSRLTVL.

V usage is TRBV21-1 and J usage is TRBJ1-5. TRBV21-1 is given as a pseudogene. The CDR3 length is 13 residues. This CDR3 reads CASSARDCGPQHF. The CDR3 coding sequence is TGTGCCAGCAGCGCCCGGGACTGTGGGCCCCAGCATTTT.